This T cell receptor (beta chain) was identified in a study of cytotoxic CD8 clonotypes in ibrutinib-treated CLL. Study-wide background: There were, on average, about 240,000 productive templates and some 90,000 productive rearrangements per sample.

Sequenced by immunoSEQ multiplex PCR; TCRdb stores in-frame clones only, minus some. The sample consists of tens of thousands of clones, 69% of them appearing once. The CDR3 is 16 amino acids. Germline CDR1 SGHAT, CDR2 FQDESV (reference sequence). The J segment lost 0 bases and the V segment lost 4 bases, leaving 5 bases of the junction unmatched. This clone was seen only once. Its antigen remains unknown. Broader study findings: Clonality measured at baseline exceeded age-matched healthy donors, tracking circulating CD8+ T-cell counts.

The rearrangement links TRBV11-1 to TRBJ2-4; 8 nucleotides agree with TRBD1. The sample in question was PBMCs, obtained after 12 months of ibrutinib treatment. The receptor was derived from a human donor with chronic lymphocytic leukemia. The CDR3 DNA reads TGTGCCAGCAGCTCCCGGGACAGGATAGCCAAAAACATTCAGTACTTC. Translation: CASSSRDRIAKNIQYF.